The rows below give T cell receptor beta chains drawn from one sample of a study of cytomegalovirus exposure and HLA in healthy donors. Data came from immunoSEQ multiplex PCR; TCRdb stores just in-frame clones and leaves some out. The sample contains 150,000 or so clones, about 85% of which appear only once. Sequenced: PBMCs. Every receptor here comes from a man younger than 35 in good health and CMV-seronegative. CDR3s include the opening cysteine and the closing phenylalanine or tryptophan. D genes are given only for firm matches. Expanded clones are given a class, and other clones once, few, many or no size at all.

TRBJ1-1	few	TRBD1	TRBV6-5	TGTGCCAGCCGACAGGGGGGCGGTGAAGCTTTCTTT	CASRQGGGEAFF
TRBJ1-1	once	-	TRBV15	TGTGCCACCAGCAGAGGACCTGACGGACAGAACACTGAAGCTTTCTTT	CATSRGPDGQNTEAFF
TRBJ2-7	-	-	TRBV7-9	TGTGCCAGCAGCGCCGGTGGGGCGGCAAACGAGCAGTACTTC	CASSAGGAANEQYF
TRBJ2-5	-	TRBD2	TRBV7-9	TGTGCCAGCAGCCGCCTGGCGGGAGAGCAAGAGACCCAGTACTTC	CASSRLAGEQETQYF
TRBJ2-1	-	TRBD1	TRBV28	TGTGCCAGCAAACTCGGGACAGGCGCCTACAATGAGCAGTTCTTC	CASKLGTGAYNEQFF
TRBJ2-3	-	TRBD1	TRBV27	TGTGCCAGCAATAAGGGTAACAGGGGGCAAGATACGCAGTATTTT	CASNKGNRGQDTQYF
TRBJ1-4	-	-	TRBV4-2	TGTGCCAGCAGCCAAGATGGGGCCACAACTAATGAAAAACTGTTTTTT	CASSQDGATTNEKLFF
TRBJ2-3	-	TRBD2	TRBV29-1	TGCAGCGTTGATGGGGGGGAGAGGGATACGCAGTATTTT	CSVDGGERDTQYF
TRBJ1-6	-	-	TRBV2	TGTGCCCGACAGAGCTCCTATAATTCACCCCTCCACTTT	CARQSSYNSPLHF
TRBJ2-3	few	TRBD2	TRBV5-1	TGCGCCAGCAGCTTGCTCCGGGGGGGGAGCACAGATACGCAGTATTTT	CASSLLRGGSTDTQYF
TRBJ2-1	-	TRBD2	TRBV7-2	TGTGCCAGCAGACCTCCGACTAGCGGGAGAAATGAGCAGTTCTTC	CASRPPTSGRNEQFF
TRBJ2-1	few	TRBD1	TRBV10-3	TGTGCCATCAGTGAAGGACAGGGGGGTTACAATGAGCAGTTCTTC	CAISEGQGGYNEQFF
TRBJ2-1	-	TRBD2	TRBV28	TGTGCCAGCAGTACGCCTCCTAGCGGGAGGGGTTCCTACAATGAGCAGTTCTTC	CASSTPPSGRGSYNEQFF
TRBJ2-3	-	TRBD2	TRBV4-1	TGCGCCAGCAGCCAAGAAGTAGCGGGGGGAACAGATACGCAGTATTTT	CASSQEVAGGTDTQYF
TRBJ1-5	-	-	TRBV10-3	TGTGCCATCAGTGAGTCGATGGGGGGTAGCAATCAGCCCCAGCATTTT	CAISESMGGSNQPQHF
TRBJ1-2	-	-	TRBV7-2	TGTGCCAGCAGCTTAGGGGGGCCTTTGGGGGGCTACACCTTC	CASSLGGPLGGYTF
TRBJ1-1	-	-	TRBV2	TGTGCCAGCAGAAAGACCGATAGCATGAACACTGAAGCTTTCTTT	CASRKTDSMNTEAFF
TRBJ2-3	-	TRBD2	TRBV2	TGTGCCAGCTCCCGGGGGGGGTACACAGATACGCAGTATTTT	CASSRGGYTDTQYF
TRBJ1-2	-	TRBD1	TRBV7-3	TGTGCCAGCAGCCCCGGGACAGGGGGCGCGGATGGCTACACCTTC	CASSPGTGGADGYTF
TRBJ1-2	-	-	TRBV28	TGTGCCAGCAGTTTAGGACAGCATGGCTACACCTTC	CASSLGQHGYTF
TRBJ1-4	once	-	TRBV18	TGTGCCAGCTCACCGGGACATACTAATGAAAAACTGTTTTTT	CASSPGHTNEKLFF
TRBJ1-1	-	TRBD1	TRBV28	TGTGCCAGCAAAAACCCGGGACAGGGGCCGAACACTGAAGCTTTCTTT	CASKNPGQGPNTEAFF
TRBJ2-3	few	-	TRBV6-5	TGTGCCAGCAAGAAAGGGAGAAGCACAGATACGCAGTATTTT	CASKKGRSTDTQYF
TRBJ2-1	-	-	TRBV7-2	TGTGCCAGCAGCTTAGTCCAGGGATCGTACAATGAGCAGTTCTTC	CASSLVQGSYNEQFF
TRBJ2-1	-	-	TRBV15	TGTGCCACCAGCAGAGAATACAACAATGAGCAGTTCTTC	CATSREYNNEQFF
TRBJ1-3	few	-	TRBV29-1	TGCAGCGCTTCGGACGGACTAACCTCTGGAAACACCATATATTTT	CSASDGLTSGNTIYF
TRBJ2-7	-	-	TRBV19	TGTGCCAGTAGTACGGCGATGATAGCGGCCTACGAGCAGTACTTC	CASSTAMIAAYEQYF
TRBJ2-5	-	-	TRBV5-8	TGTGCCAGCAGGGAATGGGGGCACGAGACCCAGTACTTC	CASREWGHETQYF
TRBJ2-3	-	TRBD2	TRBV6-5	TGTGCCAGCACCGAGGGACTAGCACTCACAGATACGCAGTATTTT	CASTEGLALTDTQYF
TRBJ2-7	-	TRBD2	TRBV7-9	TGTGCCAGCAGCCCCCCCCTAGCGGGAGCCCTCTACGAGCAGTACTTC	CASSPPLAGALYEQYF
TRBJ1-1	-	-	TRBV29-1	TGCAGCGTTGAGGCCAGGATGAAGACTGAAGCTTTCTTT	CSVEARMKTEAFF
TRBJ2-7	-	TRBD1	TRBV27	TGTGCCAGCGTCCCCACAGGGGGGTCCTACGAGCAGTACTTC	CASVPTGGSYEQYF
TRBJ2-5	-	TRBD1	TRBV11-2	TGTGCCAGCAGCGCTCCTCGGGGACAGGGTAAAGAGACCCAGTACTTC	CASSAPRGQGKETQYF
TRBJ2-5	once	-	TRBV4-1	TGCGCCAGCAGCCGACCCCTAGCGCCTCAAGAGACCCAGTACTTC	CASSRPLAPQETQYF
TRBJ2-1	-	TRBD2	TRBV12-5	TGTGCTAGTGGTTTGGTATTGCCGGGAGGGCTGGGTGAGCAGTTCTTC	CASGLVLPGGLGEQFF
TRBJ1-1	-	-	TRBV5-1	TGCGCCAGCAGCTTGGCGGGGGGCTACACTGAAGCTTTCTTT	CASSLAGGYTEAFF
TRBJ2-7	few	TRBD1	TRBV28	TGTGCCAGCAGTTTAACCGGGACAGGGGCCTACGAGCAGTACTTC	CASSLTGTGAYEQYF
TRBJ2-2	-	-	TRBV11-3	TGTGCCAGCAGCCGCGGAGCAACCGGGGAGCTGTTTTTT	CASSRGATGELFF
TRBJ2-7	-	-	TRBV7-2	TGTGCCAGCAGCTTAAGGCTAGCTTTCGAGCAGTACTTC	CASSLRLAFEQYF
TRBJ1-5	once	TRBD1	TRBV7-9	TGTGCCAGCAGCAGAGGGACAGCCAGCAATCAGCCCCAGCATTTT	CASSRGTASNQPQHF
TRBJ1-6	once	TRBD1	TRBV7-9	TGTGCCAGCAGCTTGGCAGGGGGAGGTTCACCCCTCCACTTT	CASSLAGGGSPLHF
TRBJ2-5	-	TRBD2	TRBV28	TGTGCCAGCAGTTTCAGGCGACTAGCGGGAGGGCCCTCTTTACCCCAGTACTTC	CASSFRRLAGGPSLPQYF
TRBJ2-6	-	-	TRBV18	TGTGCCAGCTCACCAGTTGACAGCTCTGGGGCCAACGTCCTGACTTTC	CASSPVDSSGANVLTF
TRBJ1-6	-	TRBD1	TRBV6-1	TGTGCCAGCAGTGTGGACCCTGCAGGGGGCTTTAATTCACCCCTCCACTTT	CASSVDPAGGFNSPLHF
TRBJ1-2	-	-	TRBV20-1	TGCAGTGCTTCCCCCGCGGGTGGCTACACCTTC	CSASPAGGYTF
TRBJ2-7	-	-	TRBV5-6	TGTGCCAGCAGCCGACAGGACTCCTACGAGCAGTACTTC	CASSRQDSYEQYF
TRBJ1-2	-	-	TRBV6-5	TGTGCCAGCAGTAGAGACCAGGGGATAGGTGGCTACACCTTC	CASSRDQGIGGYTF
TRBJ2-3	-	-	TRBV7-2	TGTGCCAGCAGCCCCGGAGTCCCGGGGTGGAATACGCAGTATTTT	CASSPGVPGWNTQYF
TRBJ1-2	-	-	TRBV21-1	TGTGCCAGCAGCATTCTATATGGGGAGAACTATTGCTACACCTTC	CASSILYGENYCYTF
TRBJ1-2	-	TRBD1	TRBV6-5	TGTGCCAGCATGGAACAGGGGCTTACTGGCTACACCTTC	CASMEQGLTGYTF
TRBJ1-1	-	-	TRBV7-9	TGTGCCAGCAGCTTAGATGGCAGGAAGAACACTGAAGCTTTCTTT	CASSLDGRKNTEAFF
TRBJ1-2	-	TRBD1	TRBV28	TGTGCCAGCAGTCCCCGCCCAAGACAGGGGAGAATAAACTATGGCTACACCTTC	CASSPRPRQGRINYGYTF